The 10 T cell receptor beta chains presented below share a single source sample, sequenced in a study of cytomegalovirus exposure and HLA in healthy donors. The PCR had 60 Vbeta and 13 Jbeta primers. Produced via immunoSEQ multiplex PCR; TCRdb's table is partial and in-frame only. Among 180,000 or so clones listed, around 68% were seen once. The sequenced sample consisted of PBMCs. These receptors originate from a man in his forties or fifties in good health and CMV-seronegative.

This clone was seen once. The rearrangement uses TRBV29-1 and TRBJ2-1, with 10 bases aligning to TRBD2. The germline CDR1 and CDR2 sequences are SQVTM and ANQGSEA. V trimming: 3 bases; J trimming: 8 bases; junction bases outside the gene matches: 7. The CDR3 runs 14 residues. The CDR3 spells CSVELAGAFDEQFF. CDR3 bases: TGCAGCGTTGAGCTAGCGGGAGCATTCGATGAGCAGTTCTTC.

This chain links TRBV30 with TRBJ2-1; D uncertain. The CDR3 is 12 amino acids. V was cut by 1 base and J by 10 bases, with 11 bases left in between. Germline V lookup: CDR1 GTSNPN, CDR2 SVGIG (reference sequence). CDR3 residues: CAWSASGVEQFF. CDR3 DNA: TGTGCCTGGAGTGCCTCCGGAGTCGAGCAGTTCTTC. Full variable domain (missing parts from reference TRBV30 and TRBJ2-1): SQTIHQWPATLVQPVGSPLSLECTVEGTSNPNLYWYRQAAGRGLQLLFYSVGIGQISSEVPQNLSASRPQDRQFILSSKKLLLSDSGFYLCAWSASGVEQFFGPGTRLTVL.

J is TRBJ2-1 and V is TRBV5-1; D is possibly TRBD1 (5 bases). This CDR3 contains 15 residues. CDR1 and CDR2 from the germline V gene are SGHRS and YFSETQ. V shed 1 base and J shed 0 bases, with 8 bases lying between them. The CDR3 loop reads CASSLQGSSYNEQFF. CDR3 bases: TGCGCCAGCAGCTTGCAGGGTAGCTCCTACAATGAGCAGTTCTTC.

The chain recombines TRBV10-3 with TRBJ2-5; 7 bases are shared with TRBD2. Germline lookup yields CDR1 ENHRY and CDR2 SYGVKD. The CDR3 runs to 12 residues. Trimming at V came to 8 bases and at J to 4 bases, leaving 4 bases not matched to a gene. This CDR3 reads CAIGEGVETQYF. The CDR3 nucleotides are TGTGCCATCGGGGAGGGAGTAGAGACCCAGTACTTC.

This chain links TRBV18 with TRBJ1-2, with TRBD1 identical over 8 bases. CDR3 size: 15 residues. Germline V gene lookup returns CDR1 KGHSH and CDR2 LQKENI. J gave up 0 bases and V 3 bases, and 3 bases lay outside the gene matches. CDR3 nucleotides: TGTGCCAGCTCACCGGGGGGACAGGCTAACTATGGCTACACCTTC. This sequence encodes CASSPGGQANYGYTF.

This sequence joins TRBV5-1 and TRBJ2-5, with 10 bases identical to TRBD2. V shed 0 bases, J shed 3 bases, and the junction held 5 bases outside the gene matches. There are 16 residues in the CDR3. Germline lookup yields CDR1 SGHRS and CDR2 YFSETQ. The CDR3 nucleotides are TGCGCCAGCAGCTTGGGGATAGCGGGGGGCGAAGAGACCCAGTACTTC. The encoded protein is CASSLGIAGGEETQYF.

In this sample, this clone turned up a few times. The V and J genes are TRBV19 and TRBJ2-4; no definite D call. V shed 4 bases and J shed 0 bases, with 7 bases lying between them. The V gene's germline CDR1 is LNHDA and CDR2 SQIVND (reference sequence). This CDR3 comprises 14 residues. The CDR3 DNA reads TGTGCCAGTAGTACGAGTGTAGCCAAAAACATTCAGTACTTC. Translation: CASSTSVAKNIQYF.

Only one count was recorded for this clone. This rearrangement joins TRBV11-2 to TRBJ2-3; D is ambiguous. Germline CDR1 SGHAT, CDR2 FQNNGV. Trimming stripped 3 bases from V and 2 bases from J, with 18 bases between. The CDR3 contains 17 residues. CDR3: CASSFSRALFITDTQYF. The CDR3 DNA follows: TGTGCCAGCAGCTTCTCGCGTGCCTTGTTCATCACAGATACGCAGTATTTT. The full variable domain, in which reference TRBV11-2 and TRBJ2-3 provide the parts outside the CDR3, is EAGVAQSPRYKIIEKRQSVAFWCNPISGHATLYWYQQILGQGPKLLIQFQNNGVVDDSQLPKDRFSAERLKGVDSTLKIQPAKLEDSAVYLCASSFSRALFITDTQYFGPGTRLTVL.

The gene calls are TRBV5-5 and TRBJ2-6; 8 bases map to TRBD1. CDR1 and CDR2 from the germline V gene are SGHKS and YYEKEE (reference sequence). The CDR3 runs 20 residues. V was pared by 2 bases and J by 0 bases, with 13 bases of the junction left unmatched. The CDR3 DNA follows: TGTGCCAGCAGCTTTTACCGCCGGGACAGGACCCTCTCTGGGGCCAACGTCCTGACTTTC. As protein: CASSFYRRDRTLSGANVLTF. Looking up the rest from reference TRBV5-5 and TRBJ2-6 gives the full variable domain: DAGVTQSPTHLIKTRGQQVTLRCSPISGHKSVSWYQQVLGQGPQFIFQYYEKEERGRGNFPDRFSARQFPNYSSELNVNALLLGDSALYLCASSFYRRDRTLSGANVLTFGAGSRLTVL.

CDR3 sequence: CATNGPNQPQHF. The CDR3, as DNA: TGTGCCACTAATGGGCCCAATCAGCCCCAGCATTTT. The chain recombines TRBV2 with TRBJ1-5; D unclear. CDR3 length equals 12 residues. CDR1 and CDR2 (germline): SNHLY, FYNNEI. V was pared by 10 bases and J by 3 bases, with 10 bases between.